This T cell receptor beta chain was identified during a study of blood T cells in healthy people across ages. The CDR3 totals 14 residues. Germline V gives CDR1 MNHEY, CDR2 SMNVEV (reference sequence). V dropped 0 bases and J dropped 6 bases, with 10 bases sitting between them. Together with a sample-barcoded 5' primer, a J-beta primer mix was included in a second PCR lasting about 6 to 11 cycles. TCRdb itself ran the 5' RACE reads through MiXCR, one entry per CDR3 protein. Among 1.6 million or so distinct CDR3 sequences, 30% to 35% were seen once, and the ten largest hold approximately 10%. This TCR derives from a woman between 25 and 40 years old in good health. The chain has TRBV27 and TRBJ2-3; the D gene is possibly TRBD2 (6 bases). Input material: blood. CDR3 amino acids: CASSLSHAGDTQYF. The CDR3 DNA reads as TGTGCCAGCAGTTTATCGCACGCGGGGGATACGCAGTATTTT.